Sequencing of this TCR beta chain was carried out in a study of identical twins. This clonotype was picked up many times. Germline values: CDR1 ENHRY, CDR2 SYGVKD. With 0 bases removed from V and 6 bases from J, the gap between germline ends came to 12 bases. This CDR3 comprises 14 residues. One entry per CDR3 protein results from TCRdb running MiXCR on the 5' RACE reads. The sample includes 550,000 to 700,000 distinct CDR3 sequences, 21% of them seen just once. These data also formed part of another study, on T cells expressing NK-cell markers. As reported in that work: In several experiments, sorting was confined to alpha-beta TCR T cells through use of an anti-gamma-delta TCR antibody.

The origin of this receptor is a woman aged 18-29 years in good health. The chain joins TRBV10-3 to TRBJ2-7; D assignment may be TRBD1 or TRBD2 (7 bases each). Sample: PBMCs. This CDR3 is CAISESRGGFEQYF. For the CDR3, the DNA is TGTGCCATCAGTGAGTCCAGGGGGGGTTTCGAGCAGTACTTC.